The next 11 T cell receptor beta chains were all read from a single sample in a study of T cell repertoires in cytomegalovirus infection (dated by TCRdb to the late 2010s). The data were produced on an Illumina HiSeq 1500. The raw public data were reprocessed by TCRdb itself: fastp quality trimming at Q25, MiXCR clonotype calling, in-frame beta chains only. Identical CDR3 proteins give one entry, which carries the most common genes and DNA. This sample has some 600,000 distinct CDR3 sequences in its table, and 20% to 25% of those were observed once. 8% of the sample rests with the top ten. Sequencing was carried out using CD8+ T cells from PBMCs. Source of these receptors: a human donor in good health (CMV status not recorded). Some clones in this sample may be carry-over from other donors' samples.

At least ten counts were recorded for this clonotype. V gene TRBV7-9 combines with J gene TRBJ2-1, with 7 bases matching TRBD1. After removal of 5 bases from V and 5 bases from J, the junction contained 12 bases not matched to a gene. CDR1 is SEHNR and CDR2 is FQNEAQ in the germline V gene (reference sequence). There are 16 residues in the CDR3. As DNA, the CDR3 is TGTGCCAGCAGCGATTTCTCCGGGACAGTTAACAATGAGCAGTTCTTC. Its protein product is CASSDFSGTVNNEQFF. Full variable domain (remainder filled in from reference TRBV7-9 and TRBJ2-1): DTGVSQNPRHKITKRGQNVTFRCDPISEHNRLYWYRQTLGQGPEFLTYFQNEAQLEKSRLLSDRFSAERPKGSFSTLEIQRTEQGDSAMYLCASSDFSGTVNNEQFFGPGTRLTVL.

This clonotype was seen repeatedly, ten times or more. The rearrangement links TRBV5-5 to TRBJ2-7, with D uncertain. The CDR3 spans 12 residues. CDR1 SGHKS and CDR2 YYEKEE come from the germline V gene (reference sequence). The V gene lost 4 bases and the J gene lost 5 bases, with 10 bases spanning the gap. The CDR3 loop is CASSEQKDEQYF. The DNA of the CDR3 is TGTGCCAGCAGCGAGCAGAAGGACGAGCAGTACTTC.

This rearrangement joins TRBV12-3 or TRBV12-4 to TRBJ1-5, with 7 positions matching TRBD1. The CDR3 has 21 amino acids. After removal of 3 bases from V and 0 bases from J, the junction contained 20 bases not matched to a gene. The CDR3 DNA sequence: TGTGCCAGCAGTTTCACTGTAACAGGGGCCCGAGGTGCCTATAGCAATCAGCCCCAGCATTTT. It encodes CASSFTVTGARGAYSNQPQHF.

This clonotype was detected a few times. Relative to the germline gene, one junction end is altered; a read error may explain this. This chain connects TRBV10-1 to TRBJ2-1; D is ambiguous. The CDR3 extends over 13 amino acids. Germline V CDR1 and CDR2: WNHNN, SYGVQD (reference sequence). CDR3 amino acids: CASSVRSYDEQFF. CDR3 nucleotides: TGCGCCAGCAGTGTACGCAGCTACGATGAGCAGTTCTTC.

The V and J genes are TRBV7-9 and TRBJ2-5; possibly TRBD1 for D (5 bases). V lost 2 bases and J lost 2, with 9 bases in between. Germline lookup yields CDR1 SEHNR and CDR2 FQNEAQ (reference sequence). The CDR3 contains 14 residues. The CDR3 DNA follows: TGTGCCAGCAGCTTACCCGACAGTCAAGAGACCCAGTACTTC. Its translation: CASSLPDSQETQYF.

The rearrangement uses TRBV12-3 or TRBV12-4 and TRBJ2-3, with TRBD2 matching 11 bases. V was clipped by 6 bases and J by 4 bases; unmatched bases: 6. The CDR3 has 15 amino acids. CDR3 nucleotides: TGTGCCAGCAGGCCTAGCGGGGGGACCGCAGATACGCAGTATTTT. This codes for CASRPSGGTADTQYF.

The V gene is TRBV6-5, the J gene TRBJ1-1; D not certain. This CDR3 has 12 amino acids. Germline V gene sequence: CDR1 MNHEY, CDR2 SVGAGI. Trimming cost V 8 bases and J 4 bases, with 11 bases left between them. Here the CDR3 DNA reads TGTGCCAGCCGGGCAGTCGGCACTGAAGCTTTCTTT. As protein: CASRAVGTEAFF.

This chain joins TRBV7-9 and TRBJ2-7, with D uncertain. Trimming removed 5 bases at V and 4 bases at J, with 9 bases between. Germline CDR1 reads SEHNR; CDR2 reads FQNEAQ (reference sequence). The CDR3 is made up of 12 amino acids. The CDR3: CASSIQRYEQYF. The CDR3 bases are TGTGCCAGCAGCATTCAACGATACGAGCAGTACTTC.

V is TRBV29-1 and J is TRBJ2-1; D could derive from TRBD1 or TRBD2 (6 bases each). Germline-derived CDR1 and CDR2 are SQVTM and ANQGSEA. V gave up 4 bases and J gave up 7 bases, with 14 bases separating them. CDR3 length equals 13 residues. CDR3 sequence: CSVVRGQGNEQFF. DNA for the CDR3: TGCAGCGTTGTTCGGGGGCAAGGGAATGAGCAGTTCTTC.

The CDR3 region has the DNA TGTGCCAGCAGTTACCGGGACACCAAACCTTCAGGCTACACCTTC. This encodes CASSYRDTKPSGYTF. The chain has TRBV6-6 and TRBJ1-2, with D tentatively TRBD1 (6 bases). The CDR3 consists of 15 residues. V gave up 2 bases and J gave up 8 bases, with 18 bases separating them. Germline V CDR1 and CDR2: MNHNY, SVGAGI (reference sequence).

This clonotype was counted only a few times. The chain recombines TRBV25-1 with TRBJ1-2; the match to TRBD1 covers 7 bases. Per germline, CDR1 MGHDK and CDR2 SYGVNS. Trimming took 2 bases from V and 0 from J; bases not matched to a gene: 12. The CDR3 runs 18 residues. CDR3 protein: CASSERGTDFLANYGYTF. The CDR3 DNA follows: TGTGCCAGCAGTGAAAGAGGGACAGATTTTTTGGCTAACTATGGCTACACCTTC.